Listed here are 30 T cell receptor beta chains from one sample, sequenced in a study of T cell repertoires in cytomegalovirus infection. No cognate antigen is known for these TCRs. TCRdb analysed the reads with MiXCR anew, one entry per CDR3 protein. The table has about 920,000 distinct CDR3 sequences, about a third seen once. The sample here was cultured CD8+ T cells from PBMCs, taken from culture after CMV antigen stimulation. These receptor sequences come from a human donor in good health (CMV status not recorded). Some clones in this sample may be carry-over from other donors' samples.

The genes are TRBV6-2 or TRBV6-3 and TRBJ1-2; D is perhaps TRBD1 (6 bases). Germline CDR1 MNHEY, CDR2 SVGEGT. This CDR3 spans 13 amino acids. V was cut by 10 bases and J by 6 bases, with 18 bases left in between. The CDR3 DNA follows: TGTGCCAACGAACGGCTGGGGGCACATGGCTACACCTTC. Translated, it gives CANERLGAHGYTF.

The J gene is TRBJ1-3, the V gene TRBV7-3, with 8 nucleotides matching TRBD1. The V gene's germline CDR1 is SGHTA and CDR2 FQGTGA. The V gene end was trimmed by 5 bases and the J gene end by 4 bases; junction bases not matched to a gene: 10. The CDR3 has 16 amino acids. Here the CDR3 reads CASSHQTRGQGNTIYF. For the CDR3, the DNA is TGTGCCAGCAGCCATCAAACCAGGGGGCAGGGAAACACCATATATTTT.

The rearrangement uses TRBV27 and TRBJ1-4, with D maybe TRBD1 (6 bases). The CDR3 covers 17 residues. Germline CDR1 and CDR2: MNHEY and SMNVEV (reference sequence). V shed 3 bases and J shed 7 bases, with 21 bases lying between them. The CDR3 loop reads CASSFSGTYRVGEKLFF. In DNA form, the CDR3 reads TGTGCCAGCAGTTTTAGTGGGACCTACAGGGTGGGTGAAAAACTGTTTTTT.

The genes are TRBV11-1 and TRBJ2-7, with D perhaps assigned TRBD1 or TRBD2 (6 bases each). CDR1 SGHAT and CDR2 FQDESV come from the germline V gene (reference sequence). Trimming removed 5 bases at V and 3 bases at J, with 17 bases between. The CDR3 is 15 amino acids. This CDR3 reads CASSLVAGGGYEQYV. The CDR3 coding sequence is TGTGCCAGCAGCCTCGTAGCCGGGGGCGGCTACGAGCAGTACGTC.

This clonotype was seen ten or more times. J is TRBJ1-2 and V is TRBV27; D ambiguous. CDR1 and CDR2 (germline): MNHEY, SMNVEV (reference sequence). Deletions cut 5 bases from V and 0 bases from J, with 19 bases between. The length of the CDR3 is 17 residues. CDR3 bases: TGTGCCAGCAGTAAAGTATGGCAGCGTGCCTCTAACTATGGCTACACCTTC. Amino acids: CASSKVWQRASNYGYTF.

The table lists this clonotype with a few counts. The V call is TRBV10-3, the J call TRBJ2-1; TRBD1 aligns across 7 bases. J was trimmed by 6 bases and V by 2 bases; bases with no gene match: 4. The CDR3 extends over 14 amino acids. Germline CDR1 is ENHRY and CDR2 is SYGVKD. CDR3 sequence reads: CAISELDRVNEQFF. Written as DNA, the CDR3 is TGTGCCATCAGTGAGCTAGACAGGGTCAATGAGCAGTTCTTC.

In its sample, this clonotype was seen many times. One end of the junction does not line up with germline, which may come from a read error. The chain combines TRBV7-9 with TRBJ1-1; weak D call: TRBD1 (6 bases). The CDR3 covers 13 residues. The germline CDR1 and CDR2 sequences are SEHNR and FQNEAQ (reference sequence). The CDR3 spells CASSLGGLAEAFF. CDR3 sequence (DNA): TGTGCCAGCAGTTTAGGGGGGTTGGCTGAAGCTTTCTTT.

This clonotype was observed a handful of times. The CDR3 DNA sequence: TGTGCCAGTAGTATAGACCTACAGGGGAGCAATCAGCCCCAGCATTTT. Its protein product is CASSIDLQGSNQPQHF. V is TRBV19 and J is TRBJ1-5; 7 bases are a match to TRBD1. J lost 1 base, V lost 0 bases, and 3 bases had no gene match. The CDR3 consists of 16 residues. Germline loops: CDR1 LNHDA, CDR2 SQIVND (reference sequence).

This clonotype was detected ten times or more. The CDR3 reads CASRRGTGDQPQHF. CDR3 DNA: TGTGCCAGCAGGAGGGGAACCGGGGATCAGCCCCAGCATTTT. V is TRBV27 and J is TRBJ1-5, with D tentatively TRBD1 (5 bases). This CDR3 is built from 14 residues. The V end lost 6 bases, the J end lost 5 bases, and 14 bases lay between the germline ends. Germline lookup yields CDR1 MNHEY and CDR2 SMNVEV (reference sequence).

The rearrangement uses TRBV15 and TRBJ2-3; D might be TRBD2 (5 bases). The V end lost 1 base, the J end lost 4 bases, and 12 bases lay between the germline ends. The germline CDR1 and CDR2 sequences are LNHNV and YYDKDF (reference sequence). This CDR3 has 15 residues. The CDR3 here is CATSRGERIADTQYF. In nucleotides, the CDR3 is TGTGCCACCAGCAGAGGGGAGAGGATCGCAGATACGCAGTATTTT.

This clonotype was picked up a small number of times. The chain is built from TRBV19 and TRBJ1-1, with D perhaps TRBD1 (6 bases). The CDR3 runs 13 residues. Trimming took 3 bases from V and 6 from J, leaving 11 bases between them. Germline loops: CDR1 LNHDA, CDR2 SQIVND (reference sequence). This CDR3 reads CASSMGAIAEAFF. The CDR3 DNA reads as TGTGCCAGTAGTATGGGGGCCATTGCTGAAGCTTTCTTT.

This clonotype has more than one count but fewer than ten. DNA of the CDR3: TGTGCCAGCAGACAGGGGCCTAAAGCTTTCTTT. Translated, it gives CASRQGPKAFF. The chain employs TRBV27 and TRBJ1-1, with 7 positions matching TRBD1. Trimming took 6 bases from V and 9 from J; bases not matched to a gene: 4. Germline assignment: CDR1 MNHEY and CDR2 SMNVEV (reference sequence). The CDR3 spans 11 residues.

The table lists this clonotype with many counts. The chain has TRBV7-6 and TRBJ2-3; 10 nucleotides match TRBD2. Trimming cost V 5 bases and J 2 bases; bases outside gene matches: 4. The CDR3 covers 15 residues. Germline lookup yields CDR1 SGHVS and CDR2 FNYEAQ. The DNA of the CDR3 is TGTGCCAGCAGCGCTCTAGCGGGGGTCACAGATACGCAGTATTTT. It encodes CASSALAGVTDTQYF.

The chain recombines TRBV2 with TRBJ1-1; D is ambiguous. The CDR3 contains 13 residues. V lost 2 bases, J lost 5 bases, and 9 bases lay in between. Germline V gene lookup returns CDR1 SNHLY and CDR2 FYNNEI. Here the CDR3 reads CASSESGETEAFF. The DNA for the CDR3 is TGTGCCAGCAGTGAAAGCGGGGAAACTGAAGCTTTCTTT.

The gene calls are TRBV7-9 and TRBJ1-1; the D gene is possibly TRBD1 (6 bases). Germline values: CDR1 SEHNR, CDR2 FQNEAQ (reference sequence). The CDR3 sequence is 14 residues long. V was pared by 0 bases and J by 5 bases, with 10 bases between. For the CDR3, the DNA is TGTGCCAGCAGCTTAGCCGCAGGGGCGACTGAAGCTTTCTTT. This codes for CASSLAAGATEAFF.

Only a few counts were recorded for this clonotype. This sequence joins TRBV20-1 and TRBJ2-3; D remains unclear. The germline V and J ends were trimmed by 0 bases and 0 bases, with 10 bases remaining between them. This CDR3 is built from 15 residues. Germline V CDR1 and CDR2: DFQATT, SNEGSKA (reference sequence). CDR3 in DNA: TGCAGTGCTAGAGATCTACTACTTAGCACAGATACGCAGTATTTT. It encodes CSARDLLLSTDTQYF.

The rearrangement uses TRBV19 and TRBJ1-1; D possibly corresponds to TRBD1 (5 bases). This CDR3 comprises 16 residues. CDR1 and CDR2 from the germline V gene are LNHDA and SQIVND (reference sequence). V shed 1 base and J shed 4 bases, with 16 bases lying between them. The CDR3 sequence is CASSIGQDDGGTEAFF. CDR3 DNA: TGTGCCAGTAGTATAGGGCAGGATGATGGGGGCACTGAAGCTTTCTTT.

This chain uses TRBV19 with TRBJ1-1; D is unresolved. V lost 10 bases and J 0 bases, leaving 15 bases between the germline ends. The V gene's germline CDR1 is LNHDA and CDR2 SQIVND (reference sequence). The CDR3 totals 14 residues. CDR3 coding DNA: TGTGCCACCCAGAGTTGGGAAATGAACACTGAAGCTTTCTTT. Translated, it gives CATQSWEMNTEAFF.

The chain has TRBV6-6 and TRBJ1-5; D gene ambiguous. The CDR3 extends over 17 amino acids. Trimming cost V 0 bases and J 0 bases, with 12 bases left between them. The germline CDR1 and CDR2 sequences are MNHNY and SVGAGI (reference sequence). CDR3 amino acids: CASSYSITQYSNQPQHF. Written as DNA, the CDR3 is TGTGCCAGCAGTTACTCGATTACTCAGTATAGCAATCAGCCCCAGCATTTT.

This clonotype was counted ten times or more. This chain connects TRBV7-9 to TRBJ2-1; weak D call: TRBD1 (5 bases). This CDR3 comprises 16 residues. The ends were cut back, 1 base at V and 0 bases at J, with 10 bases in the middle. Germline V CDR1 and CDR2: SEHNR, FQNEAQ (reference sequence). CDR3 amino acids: CASSLGAGFSYNEQFF. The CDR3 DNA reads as TGTGCCAGCAGCTTAGGAGCAGGGTTCTCCTACAATGAGCAGTTCTTC.

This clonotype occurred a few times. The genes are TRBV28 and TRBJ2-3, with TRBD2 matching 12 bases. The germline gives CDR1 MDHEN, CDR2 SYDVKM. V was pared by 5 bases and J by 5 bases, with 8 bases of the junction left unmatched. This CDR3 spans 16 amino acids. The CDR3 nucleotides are TGTGCCAGCAGTCCCCAGACTAGCGGGGGCCAAGATACGCAGTATTTT. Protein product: CASSPQTSGGQDTQYF.

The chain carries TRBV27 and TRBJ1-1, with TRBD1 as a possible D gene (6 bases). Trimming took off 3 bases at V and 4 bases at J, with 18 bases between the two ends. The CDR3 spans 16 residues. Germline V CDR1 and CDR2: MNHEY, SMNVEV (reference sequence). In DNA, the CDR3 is TGTGCCAGCAGTTTTACAGGGCCCCGAGTCCGCACTGAAGCTTTCTTT. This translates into CASSFTGPRVRTEAFF.

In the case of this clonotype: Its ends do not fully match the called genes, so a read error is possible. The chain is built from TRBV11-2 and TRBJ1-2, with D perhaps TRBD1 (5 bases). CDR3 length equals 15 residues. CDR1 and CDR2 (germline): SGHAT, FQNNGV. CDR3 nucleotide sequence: TGTGTCAGCAGCTTAGGACCAGGGAAGACCTATGGCTACACCTTC. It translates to CVSSLGPGKTYGYTF.

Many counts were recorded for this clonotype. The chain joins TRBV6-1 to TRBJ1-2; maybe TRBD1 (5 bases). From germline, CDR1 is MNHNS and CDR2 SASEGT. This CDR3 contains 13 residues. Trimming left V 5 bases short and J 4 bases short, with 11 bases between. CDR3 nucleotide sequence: TGTGCCAGCAGTTATGGGGGGTCCTATGGCTACACCTTC. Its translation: CASSYGGSYGYTF.

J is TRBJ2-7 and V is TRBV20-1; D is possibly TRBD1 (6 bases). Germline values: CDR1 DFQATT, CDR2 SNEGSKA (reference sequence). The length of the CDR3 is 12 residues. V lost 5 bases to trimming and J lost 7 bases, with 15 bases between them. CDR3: CSASVTGREQYF. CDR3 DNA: TGCAGTGCTTCGGTAACAGGGCGGGAGCAGTACTTC.

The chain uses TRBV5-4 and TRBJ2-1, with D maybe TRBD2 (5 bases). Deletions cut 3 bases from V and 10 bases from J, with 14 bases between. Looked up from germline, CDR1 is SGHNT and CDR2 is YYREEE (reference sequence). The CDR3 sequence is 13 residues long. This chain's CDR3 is CASSSLVGEEQFF. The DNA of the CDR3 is TGTGCCAGCAGCTCCCTTGTCGGGGAGGAGCAGTTCTTC. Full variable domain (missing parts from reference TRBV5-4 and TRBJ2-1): ETGVTQSPTHLIKTRGQQVTLRCSSQSGHNTVSWYQQALGQGPQFIFQYYREEENGRGNFPPRFSGLQFPNYSSELNVNALELDDSALYLCASSSLVGEEQFFGPGTRLTVL.

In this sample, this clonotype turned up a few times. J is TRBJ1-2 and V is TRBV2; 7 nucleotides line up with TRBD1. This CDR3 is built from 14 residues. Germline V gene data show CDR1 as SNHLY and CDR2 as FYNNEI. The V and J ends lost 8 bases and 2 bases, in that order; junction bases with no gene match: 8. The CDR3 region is CASPPADRNYGYTF. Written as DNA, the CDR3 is TGTGCCAGCCCGCCAGCGGACAGGAACTATGGCTACACCTTC.

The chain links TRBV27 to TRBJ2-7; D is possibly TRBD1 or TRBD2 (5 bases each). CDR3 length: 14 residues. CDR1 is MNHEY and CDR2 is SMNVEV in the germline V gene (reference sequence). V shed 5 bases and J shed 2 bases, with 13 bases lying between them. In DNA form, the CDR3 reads TGTGCCAGCAGTATCGACAGCGGAGCCTACGAGCAGTACTTC. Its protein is CASSIDSGAYEQYF.

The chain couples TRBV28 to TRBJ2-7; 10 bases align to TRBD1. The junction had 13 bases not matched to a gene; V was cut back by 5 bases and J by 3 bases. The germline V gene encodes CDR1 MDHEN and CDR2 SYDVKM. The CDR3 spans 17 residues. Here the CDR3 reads CASSDAPGQGSFYEQYV. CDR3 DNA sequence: TGTGCCAGCAGTGACGCCCCGGGACAGGGGTCCTTCTACGAGCAGTACGTC.

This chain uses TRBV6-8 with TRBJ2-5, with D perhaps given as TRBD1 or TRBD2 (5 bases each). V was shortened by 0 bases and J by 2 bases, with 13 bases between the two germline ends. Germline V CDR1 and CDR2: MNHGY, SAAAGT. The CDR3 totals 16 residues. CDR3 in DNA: TGTGCCAGCAGTTACTCCCCATGGGGACCGCAAGAGACCCAGTACTTC. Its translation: CASSYSPWGPQETQYF.